These 18 T cell receptor beta chains originate from one sample sequenced in a study of T cell changes during pregnancy in multiple sclerosis. Assay used: immunoSEQ multiplex PCR; TCRdb lists only in-frame clones, some missing. Of approximately 20,000 clones listed, approximately 84% are singletons. This sample comprised CD8+ T cells from peripheral blood mononuclear cells, obtained after pregnancy. Receptor source: a female donor with multiple sclerosis, enrolled in a pregnancy study.

As regards this clone: Being one base from a much bigger clone, this may be a read error. This chain uses TRBV28 with TRBJ2-7; 11 bases are a match to TRBD2. CDR1 and CDR2 (germline): MDHEN, SYDVKM. J lost 2 bases, V lost 4 bases, and 4 bases had no gene match. The CDR3 is made up of 15 amino acids. As DNA, the CDR3 is TGTGCCAGCAGTTCCGGGACTAGCGGAGCCTACGAGCAGTACTTC. Protein sequence: CASSSGTSGAYEQYF.

This chain's CDR3 is CASSLGQEGGYTF. As DNA, the CDR3 is TGTGCCAGCAGCTTGGGACAGGAGGGGGGCTACACCTTC. The V and J genes are TRBV9 and TRBJ1-2; TRBD1 matches 8 bases. Losses at the gene ends were 4 bases for V and 8 bases for J; bases not matched to a gene: 7. This CDR3 spans 13 amino acids. Germline CDR1 reads SGDLS; CDR2 reads YYNGEE.

V usage is TRBV7-9 and J usage is TRBJ2-1; 12 bases are a match to TRBD2. V was pared by 5 bases and J by 5 bases, with 4 bases of the junction left unmatched. The CDR3 runs 15 residues. Germline V gene data show CDR1 as SEHNR and CDR2 as FQNEAQ (reference sequence). In DNA, the CDR3 is TGTGCCAGCAGCCTTCGGACTAGCGGGGACAATGAGCAGTTCTTC. This gives the protein CASSLRTSGDNEQFF. Variable domain in full (rest from reference TRBV7-9 and TRBJ2-1): DTGVSQNPRHKITKRGQNVTFRCDPISEHNRLYWYRQTLGQGPEFLTYFQNEAQLEKSRLLSDRFSAERPKGSFSTLEIQRTEQGDSAMYLCASSLRTSGDNEQFFGPGTRLTVL.

The rearrangement uses TRBV5-8 and TRBJ1-3; D gene ambiguous. Germline V gene lookup returns CDR1 SGHTS and CDR2 YDEGEE. V lost 0 bases and J lost 0, with 19 bases in between. The CDR3 is 19 residues long. CDR3 nucleotides: TGTGCCAGCAGCTTGGACGCAGGTGCCTTATTCAGCTCTGGAAACACCATATATTTT. Encoded protein: CASSLDAGALFSSGNTIYF.

The V and J genes are TRBV5-4 and TRBJ2-3; 8 nucleotides align to TRBD1. The CDR3 is made up of 14 amino acids. The V segment lost 3 bases and the J segment 3 bases; nucleotides outside the gene matches: 3. The germline gives CDR1 SGHNT, CDR2 YYREEE (reference sequence). The CDR3 here is CASSYRGWTDTQYF. CDR3 DNA sequence: TGTGCCAGCAGCTACAGGGGGTGGACAGATACGCAGTATTTT.

The V gene is TRBV5-5, the J gene TRBJ2-7, with TRBD2 as a possible D gene (5 bases). Germline V CDR1 and CDR2: SGHKS, YYEKEE (reference sequence). The CDR3 runs 13 residues. The V end lost 0 bases, the J end lost 6 bases, and 10 bases lay between the germline ends. The CDR3 region has the DNA TGTGCCAGCAGCTTGGGAGGCGGGTCCGAGCAGTACTTC. Its translation: CASSLGGGSEQYF.

The rearrangement links TRBV11-2 to TRBJ2-7; 8 positions agree with TRBD2. CDR3 size: 15 residues. V lost 5 bases and J lost 0; bases outside the gene matches: 6. CDR1 and CDR2 from the germline V gene are SGHAT and FQNNGV. Here the CDR3 DNA reads TGTGCCAGCAGCATAACTAGCGGTCTCTCCTACGAGCAGTACTTC. It codes for CASSITSGLSYEQYF.

This rearrangement joins TRBV5-1 to TRBJ2-7, with 7 bases matching TRBD1. The CDR3 totals 14 residues. CDR1 is SGHRS and CDR2 is YFSETQ in the germline V gene. Trimming removed 8 bases from V and 1 base from J; junction bases left unmatched: 9. In DNA form, the CDR3 reads TGCGCCAGTAAATCGGGACAGTCATCCTACGAGCAGTACTTC. This codes for CASKSGQSSYEQYF.

The V call is TRBV4-1, the J call TRBJ1-1, with D maybe TRBD1 (6 bases). Between the trimmed V and J ends, which lost 1 base and 5 bases, there was a span of 11 bases. This CDR3 is 14 amino acids long. The germline V gene has CDR1 MGHRA and CDR2 YSYEKL. In nucleotides, the CDR3 is TGCGCCAGCAGCCAAGCTGGGGGCATGACTGAAGCTTTCTTT. Translating it yields CASSQAGGMTEAFF.

V is TRBV25-1 and J is TRBJ1-3; D not resolved. The CDR3 spans 13 residues. V lost 6 bases, J lost 0 bases, and 6 bases lay in between. Germline V gene sequence: CDR1 MGHDK, CDR2 SYGVNS. CDR3 nucleotides: TGTGCCAGCAGCACGAGCTCTGGAAACACCATATATTTT. Translating it yields CASSTSSGNTIYF. Based on the CDR3 plus reference TRBV25-1 and TRBJ1-3, the full variable domain is EADIYQTPRYLVIGTGKKITLECSQTMGHDKMYWYQQDPGMELHLIHYSYGVNSTEKGDLSSESTVSRIRTEHFPLTLESARPSHTSQYLCASSTSSGNTIYFGEGSWLTVV.

The chain combines TRBV9 with TRBJ2-7, with TRBD2 identical over 13 bases. Germline loops: CDR1 SGDLS, CDR2 YYNGEE. CDR3 size: 15 residues. The J segment lost 5 bases and the V segment lost 1 base, leaving 3 bases of the junction unmatched. The CDR3 sequence: CASSVRTSGRNEQYF. The CDR3 bases are TGTGCCAGCAGCGTACGGACTAGCGGGAGAAACGAGCAGTACTTC.

This chain joins TRBV20-1 and TRBJ2-7; D ambiguous. The CDR3 loop spans 11 amino acids. Between the trimmed V and J ends, which lost 5 bases and 2 bases, there was a span of 7 bases. Looked up from germline, CDR1 is DFQATT and CDR2 is SNEGSKA (reference sequence). The CDR3, as DNA: TGCAGTGCTCAATCCCCCTACGAGCAGTACTTC. Amino acids: CSAQSPYEQYF.

This sequence joins TRBV6-6 and TRBJ1-2; 11 bases line up with TRBD1. This CDR3 region has 16 residues. Germline values: CDR1 MNHNY, CDR2 SVGAGI (reference sequence). The V segment lost 6 bases and the J segment 0 bases; nucleotides outside the gene matches: 6. CDR3 in amino acids: CASSRDRGNSNYGYTF. The CDR3 DNA reads as TGTGCCAGCAGCAGGGACAGGGGGAACTCTAACTATGGCTACACCTTC.

This chain uses TRBV19 with TRBJ2-7; 9 bases are shared with TRBD2. The trim removed 4 bases at V and 3 bases at J, leaving 7 bases unmatched. Germline assignment: CDR1 LNHDA and CDR2 SQIVND (reference sequence). The CDR3 has 15 residues. CDR3 in amino acids: CASSTTLAGLYEQYF. In DNA form, the CDR3 reads TGTGCCAGTAGTACCACCCTAGCGGGACTCTACGAGCAGTACTTC.

The chain joins TRBV5-1 to TRBJ1-5; TRBD1 matches at 7 bases. CDR1 and CDR2 from the germline V gene are SGHRS and YFSETQ. The CDR3 has 15 amino acids. Germline trimming cut 0 bases from V and 2 bases from J; bases unmatched to any gene: 2. The CDR3 protein is CASSLGQGGNQPQHF. CDR3 DNA sequence: TGCGCCAGCAGCTTGGGACAGGGTGGCAATCAGCCCCAGCATTTT.

The chain joins TRBV5-1 to TRBJ2-3, with a tentative D call TRBD2 (6 bases). The CDR3 loop spans 14 amino acids. The germline gives CDR1 SGHRS, CDR2 YFSETQ. V was cut by 1 base and J by 4 bases, with 10 bases left in between. CDR3 in DNA: TGCGCCAGCAGCTTGCGGAGGGCCCCAGATACGCAGTATTTT. Encoded protein: CASSLRRAPDTQYF.

This chain uses TRBV4-2 with TRBJ2-1, with 7 bases lining up with TRBD2. The CDR3 is made up of 16 amino acids. The ends lost 1 base at V and 3 bases at J; junction bases unmatched: 6. Germline V gene data show CDR1 as LGHNA and CDR2 as YNFKEQ. The CDR3 nucleotides are TGTGCCAGCAGCCAAGGGACTAGACTTAACTACAATGAGCAGTTCTTC. Protein: CASSQGTRLNYNEQFF.

V gene TRBV10-3 combines with J gene TRBJ1-1, with 7 bases lining up with TRBD1. The CDR3 is made up of 19 amino acids. CDR1 ENHRY and CDR2 SYGVKD come from the germline V gene. V lost 3 bases to trimming and J lost 0 bases; unmatched junction nucleotides: 16. The CDR3: CAISEPVTGPLYLNTEAFF. For the CDR3, the DNA is TGTGCCATCAGTGAACCGGTGACAGGGCCCCTTTATTTGAACACTGAAGCTTTCTTT.